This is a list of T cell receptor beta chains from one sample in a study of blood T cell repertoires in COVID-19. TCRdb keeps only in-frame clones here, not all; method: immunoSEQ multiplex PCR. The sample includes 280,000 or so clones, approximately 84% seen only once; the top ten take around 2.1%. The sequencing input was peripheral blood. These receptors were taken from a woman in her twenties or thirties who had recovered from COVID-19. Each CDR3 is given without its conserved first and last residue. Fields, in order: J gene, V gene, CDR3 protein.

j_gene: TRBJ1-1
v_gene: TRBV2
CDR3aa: ASSQTGKGTEAF

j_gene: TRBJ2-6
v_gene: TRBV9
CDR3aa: ASSARIGTPKSGANVLT

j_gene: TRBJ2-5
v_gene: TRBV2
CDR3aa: ASRGTSGGEETQY

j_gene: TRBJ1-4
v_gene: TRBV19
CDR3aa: ASSPNGGGWVEKLF

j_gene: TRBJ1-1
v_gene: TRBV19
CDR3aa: ASMRTSNTEAF

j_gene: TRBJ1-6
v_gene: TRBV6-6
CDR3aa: ASEKTGGPLH

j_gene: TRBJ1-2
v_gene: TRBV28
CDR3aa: ASSQGSTGYT

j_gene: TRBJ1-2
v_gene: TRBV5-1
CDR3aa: ASSFGQGAGGYT

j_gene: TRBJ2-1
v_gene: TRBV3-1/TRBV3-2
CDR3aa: ASRAVSYNEQF

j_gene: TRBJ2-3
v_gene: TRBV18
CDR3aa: ASSLTSGRGDTQY